The 17 T cell receptor beta chains given below trace back to one sample, sequenced in a study of cytomegalovirus exposure and HLA in healthy donors (TCRdb year 2017). The method was the immunoSEQ multiplex PCR assay. The multiplex PCR relied on a mix of 60 forward primers for TCR Vbeta segments and 13 reverse primers for TCR Jbeta segments. Sourced from immuneACCESS, this table was stored by TCRdb with only in-frame sequences that have V and J called. A share of the clones is absent; for the studies checked, an unresolved V gene accounts for under half, and the remainder has no known explanation. The sample records 96,000 or so clones, 60% to 75% of which are singletons. The ten most abundant clones make up roughly 14% of the sample. The sample comprised PBMCs. The receptors originated from a woman in her seventies in good health and CMV-seropositive.

For the CDR3, the DNA is TGTGCCAGTAAACGGACAGGCCCGCTATCCTATGGCTACACCTTC. Amino acids: CASKRTGPLSYGYTF. The chain recombines TRBV19 with TRBJ1-2; 7 nucleotides line up with TRBD1. Trimming took 7 bases from V and 4 from J; bases not matched to a gene: 12. Germline CDR1 is LNHDA and CDR2 is SQIVND (reference sequence). The CDR3 runs 15 residues.

This clone came up once. V gene TRBV5-8 combines with J gene TRBJ2-4; 7 positions match TRBD2. Germline V gene sequence: CDR1 SGHTS, CDR2 YDEGEE. CDR3 length: 13 amino acids. V was clipped by 3 bases and J by 7 bases; unmatched bases: 4. CDR3 bases: TGTGCCAGCAGCTCGGCGGGGGTCAACATTCAGTACTTC. As protein: CASSSAGVNIQYF. Full variable domain (outside the CDR3, taken from reference TRBV5-8 and TRBJ2-4): EAGVTQSPTHLIKTRGQQATLRCSPISGHTSVYWYQQALGLGLQFLLWYDEGEERNRGNFPPRFSGRQFPNYSSELNVNALELEDSALYLCASSSAGVNIQYFGAGTRLSVL.

V is TRBV10-3 and J is TRBJ2-1; the match to TRBD2 covers 14 bases. After removal of 4 bases from V and 6 bases from J, the junction contained 11 bases not matched to a gene. This CDR3 is built from 18 residues. CDR1 and CDR2 from the germline V gene are ENHRY and SYGVKD. The CDR3 DNA reads TGTGCCATCAGTGGGACCGGGACTAGCGGGAGAGGATTCAATGAGCAGTTCTTC. Translating it yields CAISGTGTSGRGFNEQFF.

This clone came up once. The rearrangement joins TRBV4-1 to TRBJ1-4, with a weak D call TRBD1 (5 bases). Germline V lookup: CDR1 MGHRA, CDR2 YSYEKL. This CDR3 has 16 residues. V was pared by 1 base and J by 7 bases, with 16 bases between. The CDR3 loop reads CASSQGWITGSEKLFF. The CDR3 DNA sequence: TGCGCCAGCAGCCAAGGGTGGATAACAGGTTCTGAAAAACTGTTTTTT.

This chain uses TRBV7-8 with TRBJ2-6; D perhaps matches TRBD1 (5 bases). Looked up from germline, CDR1 is SGHVS and CDR2 is FQNEAQ. With 1 base removed from V and 0 bases from J, the gap between germline ends came to 16 bases. The CDR3 consists of 19 residues. Written as DNA, the CDR3 is TGTGCCAGCAGCTTAGTCAATAGTCGAAGGGGCTCTGGGGCCAACGTCCTGACTTTC. It translates to CASSLVNSRRGSGANVLTF.

The gene calls are TRBV5-6 and TRBJ2-6; 11 bases fit TRBD2. Germline V gives CDR1 SGHDT, CDR2 YYEEEE. There are 18 residues in the CDR3. V gave up 4 bases and J gave up 2 bases; unmatched junction bases: 8. In nucleotides, the CDR3 is TGTGCCAGCAGCCTTGAAGGTAGCGGGGGGGCTGGGGCCAACGTCCTGACTTTC. Translated, it gives CASSLEGSGGAGANVLTF.

V and J are TRBV18 and TRBJ2-7, with TRBD1 matching 8 bases. The CDR3 is 14 amino acids. J lost 1 base, V lost 3 bases, and 2 bases had no gene match. From germline, CDR1 is KGHSH and CDR2 LQKENI. The CDR3 nucleotides read TGTGCCAGCTCACCGGGACAGGCATCCTACGAGCAGTACTTC. Its protein is CASSPGQASYEQYF.

The chain carries TRBV7-2 and TRBJ2-1, with 12 bases lining up with TRBD2. The CDR3 extends over 18 amino acids. The germline CDR1 and CDR2 sequences are SGHTA and FQGNSA. Losses at the gene ends were 4 bases for V and 6 bases for J; bases not matched to a gene: 13. The CDR3 DNA is TGTGCCAGCAGCTCCCCACCCTGGTCTAGCGGGGGGGTCAATGAGCAGTTCTTC. It specifies CASSSPPWSSGGVNEQFF.

The chain links TRBV6-1 to TRBJ1-1, with D uncertain. CDR3 size: 11 residues. Germline CDR1 and CDR2: MNHNS and SASEGT. Trimming removed 5 bases from V and 5 bases from J, with 6 bases in between. The CDR3 protein is CASSPRTEAFF. CDR3 DNA: TGTGCCAGCAGTCCTCGGACTGAAGCTTTCTTT.

The J gene is TRBJ2-1, the V gene TRBV9, with unresolved D. Germline V CDR1 and CDR2: SGDLS, YYNGEE. Trimming stripped 0 bases from V and 8 bases from J, with 12 bases between. This CDR3 spans 14 amino acids. CDR3 region: CASSVVWASDEQFF. The CDR3 bases are TGTGCCAGCAGCGTAGTGTGGGCCTCGGATGAGCAGTTCTTC. The complete variable domain, with remaining parts taken from reference TRBV9 and TRBJ2-1, reads DSGVTQTPKHLITATGQRVTLRCSPRSGDLSVYWYQQSLDQGLQFLIQYYNGEERAKGNILERFSAQQFPDLHSELNLSSLELGDSALYFCASSVVWASDEQFFGPGTRLTVL.

J is TRBJ2-5 and V is TRBV7-6; 8 nucleotides line up with TRBD2. V shed 4 bases and J 1 base; nucleotides not matched to a gene: 5. The CDR3 has 15 residues. The germline V gene has CDR1 SGHVS and CDR2 FNYEAQ. The CDR3 protein is CASSSTSGPQETQYF. The CDR3 region has the DNA TGTGCCAGCAGCTCTACTAGCGGTCCCCAAGAGACCCAGTACTTC. Variable domain in full (rest from reference TRBV7-6 and TRBJ2-5): GAGVSQSPRYKVTKRGQDVALRCDPISGHVSLYWYRQALGQGPEFLTYFNYEAQQDKSGLPNDRFSAERPEGSISTLTIQRTEQRDSAMYRCASSSTSGPQETQYFGPGTRLLVL.

This clone was counted once. The genes are TRBV27 and TRBJ1-5, with D possibly matching TRBD1 (5 bases). Germline lookup yields CDR1 MNHEY and CDR2 SMNVEV (reference sequence). V gave up 2 bases and J gave up 1 base, with 12 bases separating them. This CDR3 has 16 residues. The CDR3 nucleotides are TGTGCCAGCAGTTTAGTCGCGGGACGGAGCAATCAGCCCCAGCATTTT. This translates into CASSLVAGRSNQPQHF.

V and J are TRBV10-3 and TRBJ1-1; TRBD1 aligns across 8 bases. The CDR3 is 14 amino acids. V lost 4 bases, J lost 4 bases, and 5 bases stayed unmatched. CDR1 is ENHRY, CDR2 SYGVKD, per germline. The CDR3 nucleotides read TGTGCCATCAGTGGGACAGGGATGGCCACTGAAGCTTTCTTT. Translation: CAISGTGMATEAFF.

This rearrangement joins TRBV20-1 to TRBJ2-1, with TRBD1 matching over 7 bases. The length of the CDR3 is 11 residues. V trimming: 6 bases; J trimming: 9 bases; junction bases outside the gene matches: 5. Germline CDR1 and CDR2: DFQATT and SNEGSKA (reference sequence). The CDR3 DNA sequence: TGCAGTGCCAAGACAGGGTTTGAGCAGTTCTTC. As protein: CSAKTGFEQFF.

The chain joins TRBV4-1 to TRBJ1-5; D not resolved. Germline V gene lookup returns CDR1 MGHRA and CDR2 YSYEKL. V was cut by 1 base and J by 2 bases, with 15 bases left in between. The CDR3 runs to 17 residues. The CDR3 DNA sequence: TGCGCCAGCAGCCAAGGGCTGGGAATTAGCGGCAATCAGCCCCAGCATTTT. This translates into CASSQGLGISGNQPQHF.

This sequence joins TRBV27 and TRBJ2-3, with TRBD2 as a possible D gene (6 bases). CDR1 and CDR2 (germline): MNHEY, SMNVEV (reference sequence). Trimming took off 3 bases at V and 3 bases at J, with 7 bases between the two ends. This CDR3 comprises 13 residues. The DNA for the CDR3 is TGTGCCAGCAGTTTCCGGGAGACAGATACGCAGTATTTT. Translated, it gives CASSFRETDTQYF.

This clone was observed a handful of times. This chain joins TRBV5-6 and TRBJ1-5; D remains unclear. V was clipped by 0 bases and J by 5 bases, with 9 bases between them. This CDR3 has 14 residues. Germline loops: CDR1 SGHDT, CDR2 YYEEEE. The CDR3 is CASSLGQNHQPQHF. For the CDR3, the DNA is TGTGCCAGCAGCTTGGGTCAGAATCATCAGCCCCAGCATTTT.